These T cell receptor beta chains were read from a single sample in a study of preoperative IRX-2 immunotherapy in early breast cancer. Only in-frame clones appear in the TCRdb table, and some are missing; sequencing was by immunoSEQ multiplex PCR. The repertoire holds 23,000 or so clones, roughly nine tenths seen once, with more than 8.5% in the top ten. This specimen was tumor tissue, taken after IRX-2 immunotherapy. These receptors were obtained from a human donor with breast cancer. The CDR3 runs from the conserved cysteine through the conserved F or W. D genes are given only for firm matches. Clone sizes are given selectively: once, few, many, or a class where the clone is expanded.

v_gene	d_gene	abundance	j_gene	CDR3aa	CDR3nt
TRBV6-5	-	-	TRBJ1-2	CASTGGGGYTF	TGTGCCAGCACCGGGGGGGGTGGCTACACCTTC
TRBV4-1	TRBD2	once	TRBJ2-7	CASSQDQREAFYEQYF	TGCGCCAGCAGCCAAGACCAGCGGGAGGCTTTCTACGAGCAGTACTTC
TRBV7-2	-	-	TRBJ1-5	CASSLEQGGNQPQHF	TGTGCCAGCAGCTTAGAACAGGGTGGCAATCAGCCCCAGCATTTT
TRBV11-3	-	-	TRBJ2-2	CASSLDLENTGELFF	TGTGCCAGCAGCTTAGATCTGGAAAACACCGGGGAGCTGTTTTTT
TRBV30	-	-	TRBJ2-7	CAWSGSGHGEQYF	TGTGCCTGGAGCGGATCGGGGCATGGCGAGCAGTACTTC
TRBV11-2	-	-	TRBJ1-4	CASSSQGNEKLFF	TGTGCCAGCAGCTCTCAGGGTAATGAAAAACTGTTTTTT
TRBV7-2	TRBD2	-	TRBJ2-7	CASSLVGGGEQYF	TGTGCCAGCAGCTTAGTCGGGGGGGGCGAGCAGTACTTC
TRBV9	-	-	TRBJ2-6	CASSSGPLGGANVLTF	TGTGCCAGCAGCAGCGGGCCGCTGGGTGGGGCCAACGTCCTGACTTTC
TRBV5-8	-	-	TRBJ2-7	CASSLMIHEQYF	TGTGCCAGCAGCTTGATGATCCACGAGCAGTACTTC
TRBV28	TRBD1	-	TRBJ2-2	CASSWTGGTTGELFF	TGTGCCAGCAGTTGGACAGGGGGGACCACCGGGGAGCTGTTTTTT
TRBV9	TRBD1	-	TRBJ2-1	CASSRRGTGDVGTRDDNEQFF	TGTGCCAGCAGCCGACGCGGGACAGGGGATGTTGGGACTAGGGACGACAATGAGCAGTTCTTC
TRBV12-5	-	-	TRBJ1-5	CASGADRSNQPQHF	TGTGCTAGTGGTGCCGACAGGAGCAATCAGCCCCAGCATTTT
TRBV6-5	-	-	TRBJ2-7	CASSVRGTYEQYF	TGTGCCAGCAGTGTCCGGGGCACCTACGAGCAGTACTTC
TRBV15	TRBD1	once	TRBJ2-5	CATAGGHETQYF	TGTGCCACCGCAGGGGGCCACGAGACCCAGTACTTC
TRBV2	TRBD1	-	TRBJ2-7	CASSRIPGQGYEQYF	TGTGCCAGCAGCCGAATTCCGGGACAGGGTTACGAGCAGTACTTC
TRBV5-1	-	-	TRBJ2-1	CASSSQTTVSSYNEQFF	TGCGCCAGCAGCTCTCAAACAACAGTCTCCTCCTACAATGAGCAGTTCTTC
TRBV4-1	-	-	TRBJ1-2	CASSQEQFYGYTF	TGCGCCAGCAGCCAGGAACAATTCTATGGCTACACCTTC
TRBV7-9	TRBD2	-	TRBJ2-7	CASSRLAESYEQYF	TGTGCCAGCAGCCGACTAGCTGAATCCTACGAGCAGTACTTC
TRBV4-1	-	-	TRBJ1-2	CASSQGDKTLTYGYTF	TGCGCCAGCAGCCAAGGAGATAAGACTTTGACCTATGGCTACACCTTC
TRBV5-1	-	once	TRBJ2-2	CASKRQEMVTGELFF	TGCGCCAGTAAACGACAGGAGATGGTCACCGGGGAGCTGTTTTTT
TRBV2	-	-	TRBJ2-5	CASSEVGQETQYF	TGTGCCAGCAGTGAAGTGGGGCAAGAGACCCAGTACTTC
TRBV4-3	TRBD2	-	TRBJ2-3	CASSQGAAGGPSTDTQYF	TGCGCCAGCAGCCAAGGGGCAGCGGGGGGGCCGAGCACAGATACGCAGTATTTT
TRBV7-9	-	-	TRBJ2-3	CASSLKGGPVDTQYF	TGTGCCAGCAGCTTGAAGGGGGGGCCCGTGGATACGCAGTATTTT
TRBV5-8	TRBD1	-	TRBJ2-7	CASRTTGGYEQYF	TGTGCCAGCAGAACGACAGGGGGCTACGAGCAGTACTTC
TRBV18	-	-	TRBJ1-1	CASSTDGGTEAFF	TGTGCCAGCTCAACCGACGGCGGCACTGAAGCTTTCTTT
TRBV5-1	-	once	TRBJ2-7	CASSTTRTVEQYF	TGCGCCAGCAGCACGACTAGGACGGTCGAGCAGTACTTC
TRBV7-8	-	-	TRBJ2-3	CASNMNRDDTQYF	TGTGCCAGCAACATGAACAGGGACGATACGCAGTATTTT
TRBV30	-	-	TRBJ1-6	CAWRSSNTPYNSPLHF	TGTGCCTGGAGAAGCTCCAACACCCCTTATAATTCACCCCTCCACTTT
TRBV5-1	TRBD2	once	TRBJ2-3	CASSLGLVDTDTQYF	TGCGCCAGCAGCTTAGGACTAGTGGACACAGATACGCAGTATTTT
TRBV9	TRBD1	-	TRBJ1-3	CASSTGDGNTIYF	TGTGCCAGCAGCACAGGGGACGGAAACACCATATATTTT
TRBV2	-	-	TRBJ1-1	CASRLFGNTEAFF	TGTGCCAGCCGTCTGTTTGGTAACACTGAAGCTTTCTTT
TRBV4-2	TRBD2	-	TRBJ2-2	CASSHTGLVSGELFF	TGTGCCAGCAGCCACACAGGACTAGTTAGCGGGGAGCTGTTTTTT
TRBV6-5	-	-	TRBJ2-2	CASSGGDHTGELFF	TGTGCCAGCAGCGGAGGGGACCACACCGGGGAGCTGTTTTTT
TRBV5-1	TRBD1	-	TRBJ2-1	CASSLALRTGNYEQFF	TGCGCCAGCAGCTTGGCCTTGAGGACAGGGAACTATGAGCAGTTCTTC
TRBV5-1	TRBD1	-	TRBJ2-7	CASSLEQGGYEQYF	TGCGCCAGCAGCTTGGAACAGGGGGGATACGAGCAGTACTTC
TRBV10-3	TRBD2	-	TRBJ2-7	CAISGEAGNVYEQYF	TGTGCCATCAGTGGAGAAGCGGGGAACGTTTACGAGCAGTACTTC
TRBV7-2	-	few	TRBJ1-5	CASSPTQGRVQPQHF	TGTGCCAGCAGCCCGACACAGGGAAGGGTGCAGCCCCAGCATTTT
TRBV13	TRBD1	-	TRBJ2-2	CASKRTGIPGELFF	TGTGCCAGTAAACGGACAGGGATACCCGGGGAGCTGTTTTTT
TRBV4-1	TRBD2	-	TRBJ2-7	CASSQDRASGTLSYEQYF	TGCGCCAGCAGCCAAGATAGGGCTAGCGGGACACTCTCCTACGAGCAGTACTTC
TRBV2	TRBD2	-	TRBJ2-1	CAILIAGLLSSYNEQFF	TGTGCCATCCTTATAGCGGGACTTCTCAGCTCCTACAATGAGCAGTTCTTC
TRBV5-1	-	-	TRBJ2-7	CASSQQGYEQYF	TGCGCCAGCAGCCAACAGGGCTACGAGCAGTACTTC
TRBV27	TRBD1	-	TRBJ2-6	CASSLDRVPSGANVLTF	TGTGCCAGCAGTTTAGACAGGGTTCCCTCTGGGGCCAACGTCCTGACTTTC
TRBV18	TRBD1	-	TRBJ1-2	CASSPQKTGAYGYTF	TGTGCCAGCTCACCCCAAAAGACAGGGGCTTATGGCTACACCTTC
TRBV29-1	-	-	TRBJ2-3	CTGVNGDTQYF	TGCACCGGAGTAAACGGGGATACGCAGTATTTT
TRBV5-1	TRBD1	-	TRBJ1-1	CASSLTGDQAFF	TGCGCCAGCAGCTTGACAGGGGATCAGGCTTTCTTT
TRBV5-1	TRBD1	-	TRBJ2-5	CASSLGTGGSETQYF	TGCGCCAGCAGCTTGGGGACAGGGGGCAGCGAGACCCAGTACTTC
TRBV10-3	-	-	TRBJ1-1	CAISTIQNTEAFF	TGTGCCATCAGCACCATTCAGAACACTGAAGCTTTCTTT
TRBV7-8	-	-	TRBJ1-1	CASSLAVGSAFF	TGTGCCAGCAGCTTAGCGGTGGGTTCAGCTTTCTTT
TRBV7-2	-	-	TRBJ2-7	CASSFGTDYEQYF	TGTGCCAGCAGCTTTGGGACGGACTACGAGCAGTACTTC
TRBV6-1	TRBD1	-	TRBJ1-4	CASSASTGGNEKLFF	TGTGCCAGCAGTGCTTCGACAGGGGGTAATGAAAAACTGTTTTTT
TRBV27	TRBD1	few	TRBJ2-7	CASSVPGQGTYEQYF	TGTGCCAGCAGTGTACCGGGACAGGGTACCTACGAGCAGTACTTC
TRBV4-3	-	-	TRBJ1-6	CASSQEQSSYNSPLHF	TGCGCCAGCAGCCAAGAGCAAAGCTCCTATAATTCACCCCTCCACTTT
TRBV7-9	-	-	TRBJ1-3	CASSLPEGNTIYF	TGTGCCAGCAGCTTACCGGAAGGAAACACCATATATTTT
TRBV29-1	-	-	TRBJ1-2	CSVVGQSHGYTF	TGCAGCGTCGTAGGACAGTCTCATGGCTACACCTTC
TRBV6-5	-	-	TRBJ2-2	CASKEPSGLHGELFF	TGTGCCAGCAAGGAGCCCAGCGGGCTCCATGGGGAGCTGTTTTTT
TRBV13	-	-	TRBJ1-1	CASSFPDWGSTEAFF	TGTGCCAGCAGTTTCCCGGATTGGGGAAGCACTGAAGCTTTCTTT
TRBV6-5	-	-	TRBJ1-6	CASSPTAFKGSPLHF	TGTGCCAGCAGCCCCACGGCATTCAAGGGGTCACCCCTCCACTTT
TRBV25-1	-	medium-sized	TRBJ2-2	CASSESLDTGELFF	TGTGCCAGCAGTGAATCTTTAGACACCGGGGAGCTGTTTTTT
TRBV9	-	-	TRBJ1-1	CPGGGIMNTEAFF	TGTCCCGGGGGGGGCATCATGAACACTGAAGCTTTCTTT